This T cell receptor beta chain was identified in a study of blood T cell repertoires in COVID-19. On the study more broadly: PBMCs, B-cell-depleted T cells, or T cells provided the cDNA or gDNA that made up the material.

Germline lookup yields CDR1 PRHDT and CDR2 FYEKMQ (reference sequence). This CDR3 region has 14 residues. With 4 bases removed from V and 3 bases from J, the gap between germline ends came to 10 bases. In the study's own analysis: The assay estimated nucleated cells by amplifying reference gene primers. Libraries were prepared by immunoSEQ multiplex PCR; TCRdb keeps only in-frame clonotypes and omits some of them. V and J calls and clone size are as listed in that table; D and trimming were resolved from the DNA. Here the sample spans approximately 250,000 clones, roughly 84% being singletons. Source material: peripheral blood. The sequence was collected from a human donor in a cohort sampled during active COVID-19. The chain carries TRBV13 and TRBJ2-1, with D uncertain. CDR3 loop: CASSSLNSYNEQFF. CDR3 bases: TGTGCCAGCAGCTCCCTCAATAGCTACAATGAGCAGTTCTTC.